The T cell receptor beta chain described here comes from a study of T cell changes during pregnancy in multiple sclerosis. CDR3 length: 13 amino acids. The germline V gene has CDR1 SNHLY and CDR2 FYNNEI. Assay: immunoSEQ multiplex PCR; the TCRdb copy retains only in-frame clones and omits some. In the table there are some 42,000 clones, 93% of which are singletons. This clonotype was obtained from a female donor with multiple sclerosis, enrolled in a pregnancy study. This chain connects TRBV2 to TRBJ2-5; TRBD2 agrees at 11 bases. The J call may be mistaken, given a closer DNA end match to TRBJ2-7. The starting material was CD4+ T cells from peripheral blood mononuclear cells, obtained in the third trimester of pregnancy. This CDR3 is CASGGTSGYEQYF. The CDR3 DNA is TGTGCCAGCGGGGGGACTAGCGGATACGAGCAGTACTTC.